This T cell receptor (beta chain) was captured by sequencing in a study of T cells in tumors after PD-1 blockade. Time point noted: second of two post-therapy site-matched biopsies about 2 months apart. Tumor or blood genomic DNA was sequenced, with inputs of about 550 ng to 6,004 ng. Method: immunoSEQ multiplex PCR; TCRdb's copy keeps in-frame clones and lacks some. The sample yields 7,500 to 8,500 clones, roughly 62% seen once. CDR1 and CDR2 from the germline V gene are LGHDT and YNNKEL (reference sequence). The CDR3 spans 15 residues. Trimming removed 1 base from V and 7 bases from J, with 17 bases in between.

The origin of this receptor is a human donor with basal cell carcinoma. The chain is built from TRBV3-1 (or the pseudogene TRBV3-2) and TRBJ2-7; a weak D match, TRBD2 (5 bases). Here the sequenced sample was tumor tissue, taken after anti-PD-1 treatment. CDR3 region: CASSQGNSQRVEQYF. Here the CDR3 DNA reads TGTGCCAGCAGCCAAGGTAACAGTCAGAGGGTAGAGCAGTACTTC.